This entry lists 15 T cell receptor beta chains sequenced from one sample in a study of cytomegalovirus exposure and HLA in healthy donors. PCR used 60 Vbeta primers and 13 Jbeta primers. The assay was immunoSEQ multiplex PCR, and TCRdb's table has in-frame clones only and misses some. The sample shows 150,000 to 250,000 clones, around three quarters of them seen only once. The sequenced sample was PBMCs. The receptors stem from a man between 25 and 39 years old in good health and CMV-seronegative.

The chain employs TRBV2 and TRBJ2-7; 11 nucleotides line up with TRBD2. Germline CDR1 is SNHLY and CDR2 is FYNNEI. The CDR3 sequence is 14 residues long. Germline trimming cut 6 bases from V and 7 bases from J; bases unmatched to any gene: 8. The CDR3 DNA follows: TGTGCCAGCAGAGGGACTAGCGGATTTATGGAGCAGTACTTC. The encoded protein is CASRGTSGFMEQYF. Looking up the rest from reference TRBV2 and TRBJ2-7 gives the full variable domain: EPEVTQTPSHQVTQMGQEVILRCVPISNHLYFYWYRQILGQKVEFLVSFYNNEISEKSEIFDDQFSVERPDGSNFTLKIRSTKLEDSAMYFCASRGTSGFMEQYFGPGTRLTVT.

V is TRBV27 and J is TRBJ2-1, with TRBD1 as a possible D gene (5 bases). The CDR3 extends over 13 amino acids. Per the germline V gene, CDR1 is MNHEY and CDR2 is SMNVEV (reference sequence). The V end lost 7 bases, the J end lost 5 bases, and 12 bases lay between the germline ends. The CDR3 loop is CASTTTANNEQFF. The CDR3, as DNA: TGTGCCAGCACGACGACAGCTAACAATGAGCAGTTCTTC.

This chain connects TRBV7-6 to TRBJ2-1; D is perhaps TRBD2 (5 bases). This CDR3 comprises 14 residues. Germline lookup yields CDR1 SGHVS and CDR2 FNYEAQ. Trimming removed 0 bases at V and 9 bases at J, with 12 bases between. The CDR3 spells CASSLAARASEQFF. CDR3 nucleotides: TGTGCCAGCAGCTTAGCAGCGCGGGCTAGTGAGCAGTTCTTC. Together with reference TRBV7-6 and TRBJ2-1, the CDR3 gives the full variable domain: GAGVSQSPRYKVTKRGQDVALRCDPISGHVSLYWYRQALGQGPEFLTYFNYEAQQDKSGLPNDRFSAERPEGSISTLTIQRTEQRDSAMYRCASSLAARASEQFFGPGTRLTVL.

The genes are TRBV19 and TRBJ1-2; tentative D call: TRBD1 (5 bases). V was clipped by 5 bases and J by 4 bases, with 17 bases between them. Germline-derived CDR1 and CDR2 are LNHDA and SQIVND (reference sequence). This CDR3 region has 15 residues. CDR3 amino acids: CASSEVVGATYGYTF. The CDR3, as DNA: TGTGCCAGTAGTGAAGTTGTTGGGGCCACCTATGGCTACACCTTC.

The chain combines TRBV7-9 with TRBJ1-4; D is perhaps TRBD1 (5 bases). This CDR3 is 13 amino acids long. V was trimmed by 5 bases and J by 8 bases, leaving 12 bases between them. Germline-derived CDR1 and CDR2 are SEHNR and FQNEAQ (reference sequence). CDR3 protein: CASSPRVGEKLFF. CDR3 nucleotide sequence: TGTGCCAGCAGCCCCAGGGTTGGAGAAAAACTGTTTTTT.

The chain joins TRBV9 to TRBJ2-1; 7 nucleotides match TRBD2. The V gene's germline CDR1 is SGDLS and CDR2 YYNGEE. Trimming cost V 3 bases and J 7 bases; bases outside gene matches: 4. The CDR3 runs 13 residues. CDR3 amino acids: CASSAGLVNEQFF. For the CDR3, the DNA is TGTGCCAGCAGCGCCGGACTAGTAAATGAGCAGTTCTTC.

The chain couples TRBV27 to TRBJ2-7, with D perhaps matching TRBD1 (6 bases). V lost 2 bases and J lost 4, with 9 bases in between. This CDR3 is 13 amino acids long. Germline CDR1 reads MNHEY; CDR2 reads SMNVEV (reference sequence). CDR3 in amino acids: CASSLGQRYEQYF. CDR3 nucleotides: TGTGCCAGCAGTTTAGGACAGCGGTACGAGCAGTACTTC.

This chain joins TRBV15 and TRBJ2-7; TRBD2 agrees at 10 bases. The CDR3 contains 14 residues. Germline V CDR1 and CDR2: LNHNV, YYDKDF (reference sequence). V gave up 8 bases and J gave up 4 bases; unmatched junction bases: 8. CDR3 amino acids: CATSPLAGTYEQYF. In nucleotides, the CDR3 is TGTGCCACCTCTCCACTAGCGGGAACGTACGAGCAGTACTTC.

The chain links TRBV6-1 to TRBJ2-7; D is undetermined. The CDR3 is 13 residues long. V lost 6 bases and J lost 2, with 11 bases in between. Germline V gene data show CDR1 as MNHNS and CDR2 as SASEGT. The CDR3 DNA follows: TGTGCCAGCAGCCTCGACATCACCTACGAGCAGTACTTC. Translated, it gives CASSLDITYEQYF.

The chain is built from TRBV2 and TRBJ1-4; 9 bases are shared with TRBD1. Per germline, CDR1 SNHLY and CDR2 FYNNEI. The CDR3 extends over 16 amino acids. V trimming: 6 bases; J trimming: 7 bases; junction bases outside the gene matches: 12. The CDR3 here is CASRTGTGSHSEKLFF. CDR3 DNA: TGTGCCAGCAGGACCGGGACAGGGTCCCATAGTGAAAAACTGTTTTTT.

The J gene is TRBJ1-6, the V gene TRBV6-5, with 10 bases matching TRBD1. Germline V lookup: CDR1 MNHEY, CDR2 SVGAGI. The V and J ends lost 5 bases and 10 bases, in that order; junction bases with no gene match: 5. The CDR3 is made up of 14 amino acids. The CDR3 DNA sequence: TGTGCCAGCAGTCTAGGACAGGGGGTCTCACCCCTCCACTTT. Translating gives CASSLGQGVSPLHF.

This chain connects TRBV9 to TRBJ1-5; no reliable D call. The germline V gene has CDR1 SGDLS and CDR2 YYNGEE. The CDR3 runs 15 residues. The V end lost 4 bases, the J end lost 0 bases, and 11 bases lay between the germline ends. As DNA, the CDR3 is TGTGCCAGCAGCTTAGGCCAGGATAGCAATCAGCCCCAGCATTTT. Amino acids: CASSLGQDSNQPQHF.

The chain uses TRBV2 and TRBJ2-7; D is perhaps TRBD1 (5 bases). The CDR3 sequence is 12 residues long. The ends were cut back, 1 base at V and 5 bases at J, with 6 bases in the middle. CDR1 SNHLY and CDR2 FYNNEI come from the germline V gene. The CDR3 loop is CASSEVGDEQYF. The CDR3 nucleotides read TGTGCCAGCAGTGAAGTAGGGGACGAGCAGTACTTC. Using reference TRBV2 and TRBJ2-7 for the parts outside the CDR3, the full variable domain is EPEVTQTPSHQVTQMGQEVILRCVPISNHLYFYWYRQILGQKVEFLVSFYNNEISEKSEIFDDQFSVERPDGSNFTLKIRSTKLEDSAMYFCASSEVGDEQYFGPGTRLTVT.

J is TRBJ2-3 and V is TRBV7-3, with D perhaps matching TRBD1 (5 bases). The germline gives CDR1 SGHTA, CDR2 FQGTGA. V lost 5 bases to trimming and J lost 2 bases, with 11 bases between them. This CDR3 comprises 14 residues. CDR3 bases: TGTGCCAGCAGCCATGGACAATTCACAGATACGCAGTATTTT. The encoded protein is CASSHGQFTDTQYF.

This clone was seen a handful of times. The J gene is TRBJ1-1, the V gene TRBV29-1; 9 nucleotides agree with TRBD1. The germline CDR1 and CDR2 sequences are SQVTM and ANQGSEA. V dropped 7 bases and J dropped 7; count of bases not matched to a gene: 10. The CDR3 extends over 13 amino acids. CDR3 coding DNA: TGCAGCGGGGACAGGGAAGTGTTCGGTGAAGCTTTCTTT. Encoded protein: CSGDREVFGEAFF.